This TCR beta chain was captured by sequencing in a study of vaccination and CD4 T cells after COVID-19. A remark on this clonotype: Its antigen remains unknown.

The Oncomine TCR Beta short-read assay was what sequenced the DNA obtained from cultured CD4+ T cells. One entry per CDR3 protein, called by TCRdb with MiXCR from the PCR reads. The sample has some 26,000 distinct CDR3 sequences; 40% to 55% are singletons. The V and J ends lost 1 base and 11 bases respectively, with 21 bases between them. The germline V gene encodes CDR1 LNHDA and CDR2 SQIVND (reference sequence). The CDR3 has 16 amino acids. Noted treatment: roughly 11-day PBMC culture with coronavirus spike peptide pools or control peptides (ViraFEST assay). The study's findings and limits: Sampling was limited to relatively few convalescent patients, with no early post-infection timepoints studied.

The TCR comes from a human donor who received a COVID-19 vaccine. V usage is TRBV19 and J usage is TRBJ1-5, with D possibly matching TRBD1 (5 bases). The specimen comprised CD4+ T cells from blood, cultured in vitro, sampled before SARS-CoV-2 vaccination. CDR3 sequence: CASSIVSGTGSRAQHF. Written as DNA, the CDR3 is TGTGCCAGTAGTATAGTCTCTGGCACAGGCTCCCGGGCCCAGCATTTT.